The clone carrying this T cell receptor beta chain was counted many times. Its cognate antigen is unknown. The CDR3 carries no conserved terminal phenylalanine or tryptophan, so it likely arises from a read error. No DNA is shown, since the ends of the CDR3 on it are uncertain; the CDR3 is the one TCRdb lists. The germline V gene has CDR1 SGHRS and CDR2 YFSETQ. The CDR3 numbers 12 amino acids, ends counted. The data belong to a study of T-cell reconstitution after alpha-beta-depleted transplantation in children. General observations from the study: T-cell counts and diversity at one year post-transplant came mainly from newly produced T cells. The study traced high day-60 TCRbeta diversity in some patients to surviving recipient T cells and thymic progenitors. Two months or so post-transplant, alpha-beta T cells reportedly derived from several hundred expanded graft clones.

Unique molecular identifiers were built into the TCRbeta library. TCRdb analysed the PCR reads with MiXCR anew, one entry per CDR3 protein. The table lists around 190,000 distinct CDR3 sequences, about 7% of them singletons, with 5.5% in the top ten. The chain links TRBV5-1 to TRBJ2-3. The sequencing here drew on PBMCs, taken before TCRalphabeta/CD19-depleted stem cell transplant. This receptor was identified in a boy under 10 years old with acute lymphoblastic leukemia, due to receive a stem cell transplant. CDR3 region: CASSLDFGIKSL.